The 29 T cell receptor beta chains given below trace back to one sample, sequenced in a study of T cells in Graves' hyperthyroidism and ophthalmopathy. Using RNA transcripts as the source, TCR beta CDR3 regions were amplified. With the HTBI primer set, the TCR CDR3 went through a first round of RT-PCR. TCRdb reprocessed the multiplex PCR reads via MiXCR and lists one record per CDR3 protein. The repertoire includes roughly 300,000 distinct CDR3 sequences, about 14% of them detected once, and about 22% sits in the top ten. Sequencing used blood. The receptors originated from a woman in her 30s with Graves' hyperthyroidism.

The table lists this clonotype with many counts. The V call is TRBV5-1, the J call TRBJ2-1; 13 positions match TRBD2. Germline CDR1 and CDR2: SGHRS and YFSETQ. The CDR3 is made up of 17 amino acids. Unmatched junction bases numbered 13, after V lost 4 bases and J lost 9 bases. DNA of the CDR3: TGCGCCAGCAGCCGATGGACCGGGACTAGCGGGATAGGTGAGCAGTTCTTC. Translating gives CASSRWTGTSGIGEQFF.

The chain employs TRBV20-1 and TRBJ2-3; 8 bases match TRBD2. The CDR3 extends over 13 amino acids. The germline V gene has CDR1 DFQATT and CDR2 SNEGSKA (reference sequence). Trimming removed 6 bases from V and 8 bases from J; junction bases left unmatched: 10. In DNA form, the CDR3 reads TGCAGTGCAAGGGGACTAGAGGCCTTTACGCAGTATTTT. Translating gives CSARGLEAFTQYF.

This clonotype occurred many times. CDR3 loop: CASSLSAAANYGYTF. As DNA, the CDR3 is TGTGCCAGCAGCCTAAGCGCCGCTGCTAACTATGGCTACACCTTC. The chain is built from TRBV12-3 or TRBV12-4 and TRBJ1-2; D remains unclear. There are 15 residues in the CDR3. V lost 6 bases and J 0 bases, leaving 14 bases between the germline ends.

This clonotype was seen a few times. This chain uses TRBV20-1 with TRBJ2-1; 8 bases line up with TRBD2. The CDR3 runs 16 residues. The V gene's germline CDR1 is DFQATT and CDR2 SNEGSKA (reference sequence). J was trimmed by 10 bases and V by 0 bases; bases with no gene match: 14. In DNA, the CDR3 is TGCAGTGCTAGAGAGACCCAGCGGGAGCTTGTAGGGGAGCAGTTCTTC. This sequence encodes CSARETQRELVGEQFF.

The chain employs TRBV5-6 and TRBJ2-3, with D perhaps TRBD2 (5 bases). Trimming removed 3 bases at V and 8 bases at J, with 25 bases between. Germline V gene lookup returns CDR1 SGHDT and CDR2 YYEEEE. The CDR3 consists of 17 residues. The DNA of the CDR3 is TGTGCCAGCAGCTCTTTGTTAAGGGTAGACCGCGCGGGTACGCAGTATTTT. It translates to CASSSLLRVDRAGTQYF. The entire variable domain, with the rest obtained from reference TRBV5-6 and TRBJ2-3, is as follows: DAGVTQSPTHLIKTRGQQVTLRCSPKSGHDTVSWYQQALGQGPQFIFQYYEEEERQRGNFPDRFSGHQFPNYSSELNVNALLLGDSALYLCASSSLLRVDRAGTQYFGPGTRLTVL.

This clonotype was seen only a few times. The chain links TRBV7-2 to TRBJ1-5; unclear D gene. Germline CDR1 reads SGHTA; CDR2 reads FQGNSA. V lost 1 base to trimming and J lost 4 bases, with 26 bases between them. This CDR3 spans 20 amino acids. The CDR3 region has the DNA TGTGCCAGCAGCTTAGTAGGTTGGGCGGACCGCCCGGATCCAAATCAGCCCCAGCATTTT. Translation: CASSLVGWADRPDPNQPQHF.

This clonotype appeared many times. The chain employs TRBV28 and TRBJ1-2; TRBD1 agrees at 10 bases. The J segment lost 2 bases and the V segment lost 3 bases, leaving 3 bases of the junction unmatched. Germline V gene sequence: CDR1 MDHEN, CDR2 SYDVKM. The CDR3 runs to 15 residues. The CDR3 loop reads CASSLGDRGNYGYTF. The DNA for the CDR3 is TGTGCCAGCAGTTTGGGGGACAGGGGAAACTATGGCTACACCTTC.

This clonotype was counted many times. V is TRBV7-8 and J is TRBJ1-1; D may be TRBD1 (5 bases). Germline V gene lookup returns CDR1 SGHVS and CDR2 FQNEAQ. V lost 3 bases, J lost 1 base, and 9 bases lay in between. The CDR3 extends over 14 amino acids. In DNA, the CDR3 is TGTGCCAGCAGCTTTTCGGACACGAACACTGAAGCTTTCTTT. Amino acids: CASSFSDTNTEAFF.

The rearrangement joins TRBV28 to TRBJ2-7; weak D call: TRBD2 (5 bases). The CDR3 is made up of 14 amino acids. The germline gives CDR1 MDHEN, CDR2 SYDVKM. The germline V and J ends were trimmed by 5 bases and 5 bases, with 16 bases remaining between them. As DNA, the CDR3 is TGTGCCAGCAGTACCGGGATCCGCAACGACGAGCAGTACTTC. Its translation: CASSTGIRNDEQYF.

The rearrangement joins TRBV6-1 to TRBJ2-2; 8 nucleotides agree with TRBD2. Germline loops: CDR1 MNHNS, CDR2 SASEGT. Unmatched junction bases numbered 14, after V lost 6 bases and J lost 5 bases. This CDR3 is 17 amino acids long. The CDR3 region is CASSLGGGRSRTGELFF. Here the CDR3 DNA reads TGTGCCAGCAGCCTCGGGGGCGGGAGGAGTAGGACCGGGGAGCTGTTTTTT.

This clonotype was observed a handful of times. V is TRBV10-1 and J is TRBJ2-3; D is unclear. Looked up from germline, CDR1 is WNHNN and CDR2 is SYGVQD (reference sequence). Trimming took 0 bases from V and 0 from J, leaving 4 bases between them. This CDR3 spans 14 amino acids. The CDR3 sequence: CASSESLSTDTQYF. DNA for the CDR3: TGCGCCAGCAGTGAGTCGCTGAGCACAGATACGCAGTATTTT.

This clonotype was seen repeatedly, ten times or more. This rearrangement joins TRBV20-1 to TRBJ1-4, with 8 bases matching TRBD1. The trim removed 2 bases at V and 7 bases at J, leaving 9 bases unmatched. This CDR3 region has 15 residues. CDR1 and CDR2 from the germline V gene are DFQATT and SNEGSKA (reference sequence). The CDR3 here is CSARSLQGAGEKLFF. Here the CDR3 DNA reads TGCAGTGCTAGATCCCTCCAGGGGGCAGGTGAAAAACTGTTTTTT.

Remarks on this clonotype: A read error may be the cause here, since a much bigger clone is one base away. This chain connects TRBV28 to TRBJ1-2; 7 bases match TRBD1. Germline assignment: CDR1 MDHEN and CDR2 SYDVKM. The CDR3 is made up of 14 amino acids. The CDR3 loop is CASSLGTVNYGCTF. As DNA, the CDR3 is TGTGCCAGCAGTTTAGGGACAGTTAACTATGGCTGCACCTTC.

In this sample, this clonotype turned up many times. This chain links TRBV20-1 with TRBJ2-5, with no clear D. Germline V gene lookup returns CDR1 DFQATT and CDR2 SNEGSKA (reference sequence). The CDR3 consists of 16 residues. V lost 3 bases, J lost 5 bases, and 22 bases lay in between. The CDR3 region has the DNA TGCAGTGCTAGGGAAAGTGGGCCCTTGAAAGCCGAGACCCAGTACTTC. Amino acid sequence: CSARESGPLKAETQYF.

This clonotype appeared many times. This sequence joins TRBV2 and TRBJ2-1; tentatively, D is TRBD1 (5 bases). Trimming removed 6 bases at V and 8 bases at J, with 20 bases between. CDR3 size: 15 residues. Germline V gene lookup returns CDR1 SNHLY and CDR2 FYNNEI. DNA for the CDR3: TGTGCCAGCAGCGACCCCGCAGGGCTGGTATATGAGCAGTTCTTC. It is translated as CASSDPAGLVYEQFF. The full variable domain, rest sourced from reference TRBV2 and TRBJ2-1, is EPEVTQTPSHQVTQMGQEVILRCVPISNHLYFYWYRQILGQKVEFLVSFYNNEISEKSEIFDDQFSVERPDGSNFTLKIRSTKLEDSAMYFCASSDPAGLVYEQFFGPGTRLTVL.

This clonotype was observed many times. Mismatch with germline at one junction end may stem from a read error. V is TRBV7-9 and J is TRBJ2-3; TRBD1 matches at 8 bases. Germline-derived CDR1 and CDR2 are SEHNR and FQNEAQ (reference sequence). CDR3 length: 12 amino acids. The CDR3 DNA reads as TGTGCCAGCAGCCAGGGACAGGATAAGCAGTATTTT. Translating gives CASSQGQDKQYF.

At least ten counts were recorded for this clonotype. The genes are TRBV28 and TRBJ1-1; D not certain. The length of the CDR3 is 10 residues. The V end was cut by 10 bases, the J end by 1 base, with 4 bases between. Germline-derived CDR1 and CDR2 are MDHEN and SYDVKM. The CDR3 DNA is TGTGCCACCAAGAACACTGAAGCTTTCTTT. Amino acids: CATKNTEAFF. Complete variable domain (other parts from reference TRBV28 and TRBJ1-1): DVKVTQSSRYLVKRTGEKVFLECVQDMDHENMFWYRQDPGLGLRLIYFSYDVKMKEKGDIPEGYSVSREKKERFSLILESASTNQTSMYLCATKNTEAFFGQGTRLTVV.

In the case of this clonotype: A much more abundant neighbour one base away suggests this may be a read error. V usage is TRBV12-3 or TRBV12-4 and J usage is TRBJ2-3; D is perhaps TRBD2 (5 bases). The CDR3 is 18 residues long. The V end was cut by 3 bases, the J end by 2 bases, with 21 bases between. The CDR3 reads CASSFLRERPPDTDTQYF. The CDR3 nucleotides are TGTGCCAGCAGTTTCTTGAGGGAGCGTCCCCCCGACACAGATACGCAGTATTTT.

This clonotype was detected a few times. This chain uses TRBV20-1 with TRBJ2-1; either TRBD1 or TRBD2 may supply D (6 bases each). Germline V lookup: CDR1 DFQATT, CDR2 SNEGSKA (reference sequence). Trimming shortened V by 4 bases and J by 6 bases, and 19 bases separated the two germline ends. The CDR3 spans 15 residues. The chain's CDR3 is CSAKGGTSRLNEQFF. In nucleotides, the CDR3 is TGCAGTGCTAAAGGAGGGACAAGTCGCCTCAATGAGCAGTTCTTC.

This clonotype showed up many times. The gene calls are TRBV10-3 and TRBJ1-1; 7 nucleotides align to TRBD1. The germline gives CDR1 ENHRY, CDR2 SYGVKD. The CDR3 is 12 residues long. The ends lost 4 bases at V and 7 bases at J; junction bases unmatched: 3. The CDR3 spells CAISGGTVEAFF. CDR3 sequence (DNA): TGTGCCATCAGTGGGGGGACAGTTGAAGCTTTCTTT.

This clonotype came up many times. The chain has TRBV28 and TRBJ2-3; possibly TRBD1 or TRBD2 for D (5 bases each). Germline V gene data show CDR1 as MDHEN and CDR2 as SYDVKM. The CDR3 spans 15 residues. V lost 6 bases and J lost 3, with 16 bases in between. CDR3 amino acids: CASSLSGAGTDTQYF. The DNA of the CDR3 is TGTGCCAGCAGCCTTTCCGGGGCGGGTACAGATACGCAGTATTTT.

This clonotype was picked up many times. The rearrangement links TRBV6-2 or TRBV6-3 to TRBJ2-7, with TRBD2 matching over 8 bases. The CDR3 is 13 amino acids. The germline V gene encodes CDR1 MNHEY and CDR2 SVGEGT. Trimming took 7 bases from V and 4 from J; bases not matched to a gene: 6. CDR3 residues: CASKRLATYEQYF. The CDR3 DNA follows: TGTGCCAGCAAACGACTAGCGACGTACGAGCAGTACTTC.

As for this clonotype: This may come from a read error, since a much larger clone is one base off. This rearrangement joins TRBV27 to TRBJ1-6, with TRBD1 matching over 8 bases. The CDR3 is made up of 14 amino acids. Germline lookup yields CDR1 MNHEY and CDR2 SMNVEV (reference sequence). The CDR3 reads CASRDGQGYSPPHF. The DNA for the CDR3 is TGTGCCAGCAGGGATGGACAGGGATATTCACCCCCCCACTTT.

This clonotype was seen repeatedly, ten times or more. The V call is TRBV12-3 or TRBV12-4, the J call TRBJ2-1; 8 bases are a match to TRBD1. The trim removed 8 bases at V and 1 base at J, leaving 4 bases unmatched. This CDR3 region has 14 residues. In DNA form, the CDR3 reads TGTGCCAGCGCACAGGGGGAATCCTACAATGAGCAGTTCTTC. Its translation: CASAQGESYNEQFF.

This clonotype was recorded at least ten times. The chain combines TRBV6-2 or TRBV6-3 with TRBJ2-7; a possible D gene is TRBD1 (6 bases). Deletions cut 7 bases from V and 1 base from J, with 14 bases between. Germline V gene sequence: CDR1 MNHEY, CDR2 SVGEGT. The CDR3 sequence is 14 residues long. The CDR3 loop is CASNQPGQSYEQYF. CDR3 in DNA: TGTGCCAGCAACCAACCGGGACAATCCTACGAGCAGTACTTC.

A word on this clonotype: A much bigger clone sits one base away, suggesting this may be a read error. The V and J genes are TRBV20-1 and TRBJ2-7; the match to TRBD1 covers 10 bases. J gave up 5 bases and V 5 bases, and 9 bases lay outside the gene matches. Germline CDR1 DFQATT, CDR2 SNEGSKA (reference sequence). This CDR3 comprises 14 residues. CDR3 residues: CSAFLRQGADEQYF. CDR3 coding DNA: TGCAGTGCTTTCCTCCGACAGGGGGCGGACGAGCAGTACTTC.

This clonotype was picked up many times. V is TRBV28 and J is TRBJ2-7; 15 bases are a match to TRBD2. CDR1 is MDHEN, CDR2 SYDVKM, per germline. CDR3 length equals 17 residues. V was clipped by 6 bases and J by 1 base; unmatched bases: 7. CDR3 protein: CASRPGLAGGGSYEQYF. DNA of the CDR3: TGTGCCAGCAGACCGGGACTAGCGGGAGGAGGGTCCTACGAGCAGTACTTC. The whole variable domain, filled in from reference TRBV28 and TRBJ2-7, reads DVKVTQSSRYLVKRTGEKVFLECVQDMDHENMFWYRQDPGLGLRLIYFSYDVKMKEKGDIPEGYSVSREKKERFSLILESASTNQTSMYLCASRPGLAGGGSYEQYFGPGTRLTVT.

J is TRBJ2-1 and V is TRBV20-1; 12 bases match TRBD2. CDR1 is DFQATT, CDR2 SNEGSKA, per germline (reference sequence). V lost 0 bases, J lost 8 bases, and 8 bases stayed unmatched. The CDR3 is 16 residues long. The CDR3 DNA reads TGCAGTGCTAGAGATCGACTAGCGGGAGATGGGGATGAGCAGTTCTTC. This translates into CSARDRLAGDGDEQFF.

The gene calls are TRBV2 and TRBJ1-5; no firm D call. V was cut by 2 bases and J by 1 base, with 12 bases left in between. The germline V gene has CDR1 SNHLY and CDR2 FYNNEI. This CDR3 spans 16 amino acids. Here the CDR3 reads CASSERAVLSNQPQHF. Here the CDR3 DNA reads TGTGCCAGCAGTGAAAGGGCAGTTCTAAGCAATCAGCCCCAGCATTTT. The full variable domain, with the rest looked up from reference TRBV2 and TRBJ1-5, is EPEVTQTPSHQVTQMGQEVILRCVPISNHLYFYWYRQILGQKVEFLVSFYNNEISEKSEIFDDQFSVERPDGSNFTLKIRSTKLEDSAMYFCASSERAVLSNQPQHFGDGTRLSIL.